This TCR beta chain emerged from a study of cytomegalovirus exposure and HLA in healthy donors. Findings and caveats of the study: A further, later analysis showed that HLA-associated TCR beta chains (compared with equally common others) were more clonally expanded.

Vbeta (60) and Jbeta (13) primers were used in the PCR. This table comes from immunoSEQ multiplex PCR, and its TCRdb copy is limited to in-frame clones, with some not included. Of 120,000 or so clones detected, roughly 80% appear once; the ten largest clones hold approximately 3.6%. It was healthy bone marrow donors who served as donors. With V trimmed by 10 bases and J by 4 bases, 3 bases remained unmatched. Germline V gives CDR1 ENHRY, CDR2 SYGVKD. This CDR3 spans 12 amino acids. Concerning this clone itself: Its antigen is as yet unknown.

The sequencing input was PBMCs. The clonotype originates from a woman in her thirties or forties in good health and CMV-seropositive. The rearrangement uses TRBV10-3 and TRBJ2-2; 7 bases agree with TRBD1. The DNA of the CDR3 is TGTGCCACCGGGACAGTCACCGGGGAGCTGTTTTTT. Protein sequence: CATGTVTGELFF.